Sequencing of this TCR beta chain was carried out in a study of T cells in Graves' hyperthyroidism and ophthalmopathy. Study overall: Before any treatment, at initial diagnosis, peripheral blood was collected.

Study-wide results and caveats: In validation, the model predicted ophthalmopathy. These predictions came a median roughly 6.5 months before onset.

Researchers took RNA transcripts and amplified the TCR beta CDR3 regions from them. First-round RT-PCR with HTBI primers amplified the TCR CDR3 region. TCRdb passed the multiplex PCR reads through MiXCR, listing each CDR3 protein once. Of nearly 750,000 distinct CDR3 sequences listed, about a third were seen once; the top ten hold 30% to 40%. Points on this clonotype: Its matching antigen is unknown.

The CDR3 is made up of 16 amino acids. In germline, CDR1 is MNHNS, CDR2 SASEGT. V lost 1 base to trimming and J lost 2 bases; unmatched junction nucleotides: 8. Diagnosis rested on symptoms, serum thyroxine and TRAb, thyroid ultrasound, and orbital computed tomography. The origin of this receptor is a woman in her thirties or forties with Graves' hyperthyroidism. The sequencing input was blood. The gene calls are TRBV6-1 and TRBJ2-7, with TRBD1 matching over 7 bases. The CDR3 loop is CASSEVLTGATYEQYF. CDR3 in DNA: TGTGCCAGCAGTGAAGTTCTAACAGGGGCCACCTACGAGCAGTACTTC.